The 29 T cell receptor beta chains reported below all come from one sample, sequenced in a study of somatic mutations in cytotoxic T cells in rheumatoid arthritis. Repertoires were generated with immunoSEQ multiplex PCR, while TCRdb's copy carries only in-frame clones and drops some. The sample shows 12,000 to 15,000 clones, over 80% of them seen only once. The sequencing input was CD4+ T cells sorted from blood. The receptors were gathered from a man between 65 and 85 years old with rheumatoid arthritis.

The chain has TRBV10-2 and TRBJ1-6, with no clear D. V gave up 6 bases and J gave up 6 bases, with 9 bases separating them. The germline gives CDR1 WSHSY, CDR2 SAAADI. CDR3 size: 13 residues. In DNA, the CDR3 is TGCGCCAGCAGCAACAGTCTTAATTCACCCCTCCACTTT. It translates to CASSNSLNSPLHF.

The J gene is TRBJ2-7, the V gene TRBV19; weak D call: TRBD1 (6 bases). The V gene's germline CDR1 is LNHDA and CDR2 SQIVND (reference sequence). The CDR3 contains 13 residues. Trimming shortened V by 6 bases and J by 3 bases, and 12 bases separated the two germline ends. The CDR3 DNA reads TGTGCCAGTAGCCCAGCCAGGGGCTACGAGCAGTACTTC. Its translation: CASSPARGYEQYF. The full variable domain, with the rest looked up from reference TRBV19 and TRBJ2-7, is DGGITQSPKYLFRKEGQNVTLSCEQNLNHDAMYWYRQDPGQGLRLIYYSQIVNDFQKGDIAEGYSVSREKKESFPLTVTSAQKNPTAFYLCASSPARGYEQYFGPGTRLTVT.

The chain links TRBV6-5 to TRBJ2-7; tentatively, D is TRBD1 (7 bases). V lost 6 bases to trimming and J lost 4 bases, with 10 bases between them. Germline lookup yields CDR1 MNHEY and CDR2 SVGAGI. The CDR3 length is 12 residues. The CDR3 nucleotides read TGTGCCAGCAGCCCAGGGGGGTACGAGCAGTACTTC. It is translated as CASSPGGYEQYF.

For this clone: One end of the junction is discordant with germline, which a read error may explain. This chain links TRBV5-1 with TRBJ1-4; D is uncertain. The germline gives CDR1 SGHRS, CDR2 YFSETQ. The CDR3 runs 16 residues. The CDR3 DNA sequence: TGCGCCAGCAGCGTCACCCCCGCTGCAACTAATGAAAAACTGTTTTTC. It is translated as CASSVTPAATNEKLFF.

The chain uses TRBV28 and TRBJ2-7, with 8 bases that match TRBD1. The V gene end was trimmed by 0 bases and the J gene end by 6 bases; junction bases not matched to a gene: 4. The CDR3 is 14 amino acids. Germline loops: CDR1 MDHEN, CDR2 SYDVKM. The DNA for the CDR3 is TGTGCCAGCAGTTTATGGCAGGGGGCCGCCGAGCAGTACTTC. It is translated as CASSLWQGAAEQYF. The full variable domain, in which reference TRBV28 and TRBJ2-7 provide the parts outside the CDR3, is DVKVTQSSRYLVKRTGEKVFLECVQDMDHENMFWYRQDPGLGLRLIYFSYDVKMKEKGDIPEGYSVSREKKERFSLILESASTNQTSMYLCASSLWQGAAEQYFGPGTRLTVT.

The chain recombines TRBV27 with TRBJ1-5, with 9 nucleotides matching TRBD1. Looked up from germline, CDR1 is MNHEY and CDR2 is SMNVEV (reference sequence). V lost 0 bases to trimming and J lost 4 bases; unmatched junction nucleotides: 16. The CDR3 has 20 residues. The CDR3 DNA is TGTGCCAGCAGTTTATCCCACGGGACAGGGAATGGGGCTTATAATCAGCCCCAGCATTTT. Encoded protein: CASSLSHGTGNGAYNQPQHF.

The chain links TRBV5-1 to TRBJ2-6; no clear D. V was pared by 5 bases and J by 3 bases, with 9 bases between. The length of the CDR3 is 14 residues. Germline lookup yields CDR1 SGHRS and CDR2 YFSETQ. CDR3: CASRYGDGANVLTF. The CDR3 region has the DNA TGCGCCAGCAGGTACGGAGATGGGGCCAACGTCCTGACTTTC. Based on the CDR3 plus reference TRBV5-1 and TRBJ2-6, the full variable domain is KAGVTQTPRYLIKTRGQQVTLSCSPISGHRSVSWYQQTPGQGLQFLFEYFSETQRNKGNFPGRFSGRQFSNSRSEMNVSTLELGDSALYLCASRYGDGANVLTFGAGSRLTVL.

The chain is built from TRBV18 and TRBJ2-7; possible D gene TRBD1, 5 bases. Germline V CDR1 and CDR2: KGHSH, LQKENI. V gave up 6 bases and J gave up 2 bases, with 11 bases separating them. CDR3 length: 13 amino acids. The CDR3 is CASSHRRPYEQYF. CDR3 sequence (DNA): TGTGCCAGCTCCCACAGGCGTCCCTACGAGCAGTACTTC.

This sequence joins TRBV7-3 and TRBJ2-1; D perhaps matches TRBD2 (5 bases). V was pared by 8 bases and J by 2 bases, with 19 bases between. Germline CDR1 is SGHTA and CDR2 is FQGTGA. This CDR3 is 16 amino acids long. CDR3 bases: TGTGCCAGCTCGATTGCGGTGGCGGGTCCCTACAATGAGCAGTTCTTC. This translates into CASSIAVAGPYNEQFF.

This chain joins TRBV29-1 and TRBJ2-3; 10 bases align to TRBD2. The CDR3 contains 12 residues. With 6 bases clipped from V and 15 bases from J, the junction kept 12 bases outside the gene matches. From germline, CDR1 is SQVTM and CDR2 ANQGSEA. This CDR3 is CSVQKGSGRDYF. The CDR3 coding sequence is TGCAGCGTCCAAAAGGGGAGCGGGAGGGATTATTTT.

The chain carries TRBV30 and TRBJ2-7; a possible D gene is TRBD1 (6 bases). The CDR3 totals 14 residues. Deletions cut 3 bases from V and 9 bases from J, with 21 bases between. CDR1 GTSNPN and CDR2 SVGIG come from the germline V gene (reference sequence). In DNA form, the CDR3 reads TGTGCCTGGAGACGGGGACCAGGGGCCCACGGGCAGTACTTC. Its protein product is CAWRRGPGAHGQYF.

CDR3 loop: CSYGTGGQPQHF. CDR3 nucleotide sequence: TGCAGCTATGGGACAGGGGGTCAGCCCCAGCATTTT. The chain has TRBV29-1 and TRBJ1-5; 11 bases fit TRBD1. V trimming: 8 bases; J trimming: 6 bases; junction bases outside the gene matches: 3. The CDR3 is 12 residues long. Germline V gene sequence: CDR1 SQVTM, CDR2 ANQGSEA.

The chain carries TRBV6-5 and TRBJ1-2; maybe TRBD1 (5 bases). The V end was cut by 6 bases, the J end by 5 bases, with 16 bases between. Germline lookup yields CDR1 MNHEY and CDR2 SVGAGI. The CDR3 runs to 14 residues. CDR3 loop: CASRPVGGGYGYTF. The DNA for the CDR3 is TGTGCCAGCAGACCGGTCGGGGGGGGATATGGCTACACCTTC.

The rearrangement links TRBV5-5 to TRBJ1-2, with D unclear. Germline V lookup: CDR1 SGHKS, CDR2 YYEKEE (reference sequence). This CDR3 comprises 13 residues. Trimming removed 0 bases from V and 5 bases from J, with 8 bases in between. The CDR3 region is CASSLVPQYGYTF. CDR3 in DNA: TGTGCCAGCAGCTTGGTTCCGCAGTATGGCTACACCTTC.

The J gene is TRBJ2-6, the V gene TRBV29-1, with TRBD1 as a possible D gene (5 bases). This CDR3 has 14 residues. The germline V gene encodes CDR1 SQVTM and CDR2 ANQGSEA. V lost 4 bases to trimming and J lost 2 bases, with 9 bases between them. The DNA of the CDR3 is TGCAGCGTTGCCAGGGCGGCTGGGGCCAACGTCCTGACTTTC. Protein sequence: CSVARAAGANVLTF. Filled out from reference TRBV29-1 and TRBJ2-6, the complete variable domain reads SAVISQKPSRDICQRGTSLTIQCQVDSQVTMMFWYRQQPGQSLTLIATANQGSEATYESGFVIDKFPISRPNLTFSTLTVSNMSPEDSSIYLCSVARAAGANVLTFGAGSRLTVL.

This clone was seen once. The chain carries TRBV5-1 and TRBJ2-3; D possibly corresponds to TRBD1 (6 bases). Germline V gene sequence: CDR1 SGHRS, CDR2 YFSETQ. With 5 bases removed from V and 6 bases from J, the gap between germline ends came to 13 bases. This CDR3 has 13 amino acids. The CDR3 sequence is CASREGERDTQYF. The CDR3 bases are TGCGCCAGCAGAGAGGGGGAGCGGGATACGCAGTATTTT.

This chain joins TRBV6-1 and TRBJ1-2; D remains unclear. Between the trimmed V and J ends, which lost 2 bases and 3 bases, there was a span of 10 bases. The CDR3 covers 14 residues. Germline lookup yields CDR1 MNHNS and CDR2 SASEGT. CDR3 in amino acids: CASSERHGDYGYTF. CDR3 DNA: TGTGCCAGCAGTGAAAGACACGGTGACTATGGCTACACCTTC.

J is TRBJ2-3 and V is TRBV13; TRBD2 matches at 12 bases. This CDR3 contains 16 residues. V trimming: 8 bases; J trimming: 3 bases; junction bases outside the gene matches: 9. Per the germline V gene, CDR1 is PRHDT and CDR2 is FYEKMQ (reference sequence). The DNA for the CDR3 is TGTGCCAGCGGTGCTAGCGGGGGGGCCTGGACAGATACGCAGTATTTT. This codes for CASGASGGAWTDTQYF.

The V call is TRBV6-5, the J call TRBJ2-1, with 9 bases fitting TRBD2. In germline, CDR1 is MNHEY, CDR2 SVGAGI. J was trimmed by 5 bases and V by 6 bases; bases with no gene match: 8. The CDR3 is made up of 15 amino acids. The CDR3 loop reads CASSLAERGDNEQFF. In DNA, the CDR3 is TGTGCCAGCAGCCTCGCCGAGCGGGGGGACAATGAGCAGTTCTTC.

The gene calls are TRBV5-1 and TRBJ1-4; 8 positions agree with TRBD1. Germline V gene lookup returns CDR1 SGHRS and CDR2 YFSETQ. V shed 9 bases and J 0 bases; nucleotides not matched to a gene: 10. The CDR3 spans 16 residues. CDR3 sequence (DNA): TGCGCCACCCGGACAGGGACTATTGCAACTAATGAAAAACTGTTTTTT. Residues: CATRTGTIATNEKLFF.

V and J are TRBV7-9 and TRBJ1-2, with D possibly matching TRBD1 (6 bases). The CDR3 totals 13 residues. The germline CDR1 and CDR2 sequences are SEHNR and FQNEAQ (reference sequence). V dropped 7 bases and J dropped 8 bases, with 17 bases sitting between them. CDR3 sequence: CASISGSQGGYTF. CDR3 DNA sequence: TGTGCCAGCATCTCCGGGTCCCAGGGGGGCTACACCTTC.

The rearrangement links TRBV5-1 to TRBJ2-7; 9 nucleotides line up with TRBD2. The germline V gene has CDR1 SGHRS and CDR2 YFSETQ. V shed 2 bases, J shed 0 bases, and the junction held 6 bases outside the gene matches. This CDR3 is 16 amino acids long. The CDR3 DNA is TGCGCCAGCAGCTTCGGATCTAGCGGGGCCTCCTACGAGCAGTACTTC. Translation gives CASSFGSSGASYEQYF.

This sequence joins TRBV7-6 and TRBJ1-2; tentative D call: TRBD1 (6 bases). The CDR3 is 13 amino acids. The V gene lost 5 bases and the J gene lost 7 bases, with 14 bases spanning the gap. The germline CDR1 and CDR2 sequences are SGHVS and FNYEAQ. CDR3 sequence: CASSANRDGGYTF. Here the CDR3 DNA reads TGTGCCAGCAGCGCAAACAGGGATGGTGGCTACACCTTC.

V is TRBV30 and J is TRBJ2-7; 8 nucleotides match TRBD2. Germline V gene lookup returns CDR1 GTSNPN and CDR2 SVGIG (reference sequence). V lost 1 base and J lost 4; bases outside the gene matches: 6. This CDR3 is built from 14 residues. CDR3 in amino acids: CAWSASAGGYEQYF. CDR3 coding DNA: TGTGCCTGGAGTGCCTCTGCGGGGGGTTACGAGCAGTACTTC.

This clone appeared a few times. The rearrangement links TRBV29-1 to TRBJ1-5; D is ambiguous. The length of the CDR3 is 13 residues. Trimming pared 4 bases from V and 4 bases from J, leaving 11 bases between. CDR1 is SQVTM, CDR2 ANQGSEA, per germline. The CDR3 nucleotides are TGCAGCGTTGGGCCAGATTATAATCAGCCCCAGCATTTT. Protein sequence: CSVGPDYNQPQHF.

The chain links TRBV10-2 to TRBJ2-3; TRBD2 matches 14 bases. V trimming: 4 bases; J trimming: 5 bases; junction bases outside the gene matches: 5. The CDR3 has 16 amino acids. The germline V gene has CDR1 WSHSY and CDR2 SAAADI. CDR3 coding DNA: TGCGCCAGCAGTGTCCCCGGACTAGCGGGGGGAGATACGCAGTATTTT. This sequence encodes CASSVPGLAGGDTQYF.

The rearrangement links TRBV27 to TRBJ1-4; D gene unclear. The V gene lost 7 bases and the J gene lost 0 bases, with 12 bases spanning the gap. CDR3 size: 15 residues. Per the germline V gene, CDR1 is MNHEY and CDR2 is SMNVEV (reference sequence). Here the CDR3 DNA reads TGTGCCAGCAACCCAACCCCGGCAACTAATGAAAAACTGTTTTTT. It translates to CASNPTPATNEKLFF.

The genes are TRBV19 and TRBJ1-5; TRBD1 matches at 9 bases. Trimming at V came to 7 bases and at J to 4 bases, leaving 8 bases not matched to a gene. The CDR3 length is 15 residues. Germline CDR1 is LNHDA and CDR2 is SQIVND (reference sequence). The CDR3 DNA sequence: TGTGCCAGTAAACGGGACAGGGTGAGTAATCAGCCCCAGCATTTT. It translates to CASKRDRVSNQPQHF.

The chain joins TRBV28 to TRBJ1-1; D is unresolved. Germline V gene lookup returns CDR1 MDHEN and CDR2 SYDVKM. V was cut by 7 bases and J by 4 bases, with 16 bases left in between. CDR3 length: 14 amino acids. The DNA of the CDR3 is TGTGCCAGCACCTCGGGAGCCGTAATCACTGAAGCTTTCTTT. Translation gives CASTSGAVITEAFF.